These 26 T cell receptor beta chains came from one sample sequenced in a study of response to subunit inactivated influenza vaccine. MiXCR was run by TCRdb on the RT-PCR reads, yielding one entry per CDR3 protein. The data contain 550,000 to 800,000 distinct CDR3 sequences, approximately 15% of them singletons. The input for sequencing was PBMCs from blood, taken less than 15 days before vaccination. These receptors all stem from a man in his fifties who received an inactivated influenza vaccine.

This clonotype has more than one count but fewer than ten. The chain uses TRBV5-1 and TRBJ2-2; 8 bases map to TRBD2. V lost 7 bases, J lost 4 bases, and 3 bases stayed unmatched. Germline-derived CDR1 and CDR2 are SGHRS and YFSETQ. There are 13 residues in the CDR3. CDR3 amino acids: CASFGRGTGELFF. CDR3 nucleotide sequence: TGCGCCAGCTTCGGGAGGGGCACCGGGGAGCTGTTTTTT.

Only a few counts were recorded for this clonotype. V and J are TRBV29-1 and TRBJ2-5, with D possibly TRBD1 on 6 matching bases. The CDR3 is 14 amino acids. V was shortened by 1 base and J by 5 bases, with 14 bases between the two germline ends. CDR1 is SQVTM, CDR2 ANQGSEA, per germline. Here the CDR3 reads CSVEGRRTVETQYF. The DNA of the CDR3 is TGCAGCGTTGAAGGGAGGAGGACAGTGGAGACCCAGTACTTC. The full variable domain, with the rest looked up from reference TRBV29-1 and TRBJ2-5, is SAVISQKPSRDICQRGTSLTIQCQVDSQVTMMFWYRQQPGQSLTLIATANQGSEATYESGFVIDKFPISRPNLTFSTLTVSNMSPEDSSIYLCSVEGRRTVETQYFGPGTRLLVL.

V gene TRBV5-1 combines with J gene TRBJ2-2, with 9 bases that match TRBD2. The CDR3 totals 17 residues. Trimming took 4 bases from V and 5 from J; bases not matched to a gene: 12. CDR1 and CDR2 from the germline V gene are SGHRS and YFSETQ. Here the CDR3 reads CASSPLAGASGTGELFF. In DNA, the CDR3 is TGCGCCAGCAGCCCATTAGCGGGGGCCTCAGGGACCGGGGAGCTGTTTTTT.

This chain joins TRBV7-2 and TRBJ1-1; tentatively, D is TRBD1 (6 bases). The V and J ends lost 1 base and 0 bases respectively, with 12 bases between them. There are 16 residues in the CDR3. The germline V gene encodes CDR1 SGHTA and CDR2 FQGNSA. CDR3 coding DNA: TGTGCCAGCAGCTTAGTCGGGGGCAGAGTGAACACTGAAGCTTTCTTT. Residues: CASSLVGGRVNTEAFF.

This chain connects TRBV6-2 or TRBV6-3 to TRBJ2-7; D gene ambiguous. CDR3 length: 12 residues. Per germline, CDR1 MNHEY and CDR2 SVGEGT. The V gene lost 5 bases and the J gene lost 0 bases, with 5 bases spanning the gap. The CDR3 DNA is TGTGCCAGCAGTACCCCCTCCTACGAGCAGTACTTC. It codes for CASSTPSYEQYF.

The CDR3 bases are TGCAGTGATACGGGGCAGGCCGCTAACTATGGCTACACCTTC. This translates into CSDTGQAANYGYTF. The chain combines TRBV20-1 with TRBJ1-2; D possibly corresponds to TRBD1 (5 bases). V was trimmed by 7 bases and J by 0 bases, leaving 15 bases between them. This CDR3 region has 14 residues. CDR1 is DFQATT, CDR2 SNEGSKA, per germline (reference sequence).

V gene TRBV9 combines with J gene TRBJ2-3; D remains unclear. The CDR3 spans 14 residues. Per the germline V gene, CDR1 is SGDLS and CDR2 is YYNGEE. Between the trimmed V and J ends, which lost 2 bases and 3 bases, there was a span of 10 bases. CDR3 sequence: CASSVIGITDTQYF. CDR3 nucleotides: TGTGCCAGCAGCGTTATAGGGATAACAGATACGCAGTATTTT.

This chain connects TRBV4-2 to TRBJ1-1, with D unresolved. The length of the CDR3 is 11 residues. The V end was cut by 1 base, the J end by 8 bases, with 5 bases between. The germline V gene has CDR1 LGHNA and CDR2 YNFKEQ. The CDR3 DNA reads TGTGCCAGCAGCCAAGGTCTAGAAGCTTTCTTT. The encoded protein is CASSQGLEAFF.

The V and J genes are TRBV7-9 and TRBJ2-5, with D hard to call. V lost 3 bases to trimming and J lost 2 bases, with 7 bases between them. Per the germline V gene, CDR1 is SEHNR and CDR2 is FQNEAQ (reference sequence). This CDR3 region has 13 residues. CDR3 region: CASSFPIQETQYF. The CDR3 DNA is TGTGCCAGCAGCTTCCCAATACAAGAGACCCAGTACTTC.

The sample holds a few counts of this clonotype. The genes are TRBV11-2 and TRBJ2-5, with 7 bases aligning to TRBD2. Germline lookup yields CDR1 SGHAT and CDR2 FQNNGV. There are 14 residues in the CDR3. V lost 8 bases and J lost 4; bases outside the gene matches: 10. The CDR3 DNA reads as TGTGCCAGCTCGCTCCAAGGACTAGGAGAGACCCAGTACTTC. As protein: CASSLQGLGETQYF.

This clonotype was seen only a few times. The J gene is TRBJ1-2, the V gene TRBV6-1; D is uncertain. There are 15 residues in the CDR3. Looked up from germline, CDR1 is MNHNS and CDR2 is SASEGT. V was clipped by 0 bases and J by 8 bases, with 16 bases between them. The CDR3 nucleotides read TGTGCCAGCAGTGAAGCGCTAGGTCGCCCCGGGGGCTACACCTTC. This translates into CASSEALGRPGGYTF.

V and J are TRBV29-1 and TRBJ1-1; a possible D gene is TRBD1 (6 bases). The CDR3 is 13 residues long. Germline assignment: CDR1 SQVTM and CDR2 ANQGSEA. V gave up 2 bases and J gave up 6 bases, with 13 bases separating them. CDR3 residues: CSVELQGGSEAFF. The CDR3 bases are TGCAGCGTTGAATTACAGGGTGGATCTGAAGCTTTCTTT.

The V call is TRBV20-1, the J call TRBJ2-1, with 7 bases matching TRBD2. CDR3 length equals 15 residues. V was pared by 6 bases and J by 4 bases, with 12 bases of the junction left unmatched. Germline values: CDR1 DFQATT, CDR2 SNEGSKA (reference sequence). The CDR3 DNA reads TGCAGTGCCAGGGACTACCTTACGTATTACAATGAGCAGTTCTTC. Translating it yields CSARDYLTYYNEQFF.

In this sample, this clonotype turned up a few times. V is TRBV29-1 and J is TRBJ2-3; 10 positions agree with TRBD2. CDR1 is SQVTM and CDR2 is ANQGSEA in the germline V gene. This CDR3 is 14 amino acids long. Trimming cost V 5 bases and J 2 bases; bases outside gene matches: 4. CDR3 sequence (DNA): TGCAGCGTTAACCTAGCGGGAGTCACAGATACGCAGTATTTT. Protein product: CSVNLAGVTDTQYF.

The rearrangement links TRBV28 to TRBJ2-1; no clear D. The CDR3 covers 13 residues. Deletions cut 2 bases from V and 6 bases from J, with 8 bases between. Germline V CDR1 and CDR2: MDHEN, SYDVKM. The CDR3 sequence: CASSLGYFNEQFF. Written as DNA, the CDR3 is TGTGCCAGCAGTTTAGGTTATTTCAATGAGCAGTTCTTC.

The sample holds many counts of this clonotype. J is TRBJ2-1 and V is TRBV6-1, with 11 bases lining up with TRBD1. Per the germline V gene, CDR1 is MNHNS and CDR2 is SASEGT. The CDR3 loop spans 14 amino acids. V lost 6 bases, J lost 4 bases, and 2 bases stayed unmatched. As DNA, the CDR3 is TGTGCCAGCAGCCGGGACAGGGGGTACAATGAGCAGTTCTTC. Translated, it gives CASSRDRGYNEQFF.

The CDR3 sequence is CASSPPGPGELFF. CDR3 nucleotide sequence: TGTGCCAGCAGTCCCCCGGGGCCCGGGGAGCTGTTTTTT. The rearrangement links TRBV12-3 or TRBV12-4 to TRBJ2-2; D assignment may be TRBD1 or TRBD2 (5 bases each). The CDR3 sequence is 13 residues long. The V and J ends lost 5 bases and 6 bases respectively, with 10 bases between them.

This clonotype was counted a few times. The gene calls are TRBV20-1 and TRBJ2-7; D tentatively reads TRBD1 or TRBD2 (5 bases each). CDR3 length: 13 residues. The V end was cut by 3 bases, the J end by 7 bases, with 16 bases between. Germline V gene data show CDR1 as DFQATT and CDR2 as SNEGSKA (reference sequence). CDR3: CSARPGARLEQYF. In nucleotides, the CDR3 is TGCAGTGCTAGGCCCGGGGCAAGATTAGAGCAGTACTTC.

The chain employs TRBV21-1 and TRBJ2-1. TRBV21-1 is a known pseudogene. The CDR3 has 16 residues. The DNA of the CDR3 is TGTGCCAGCAGCAAACTGAAGGGAGTTACCTACAATGAGCAGTTCTTC. Translation gives CASSKLKGVTYNEQFF.

The chain is built from TRBV4-3 and TRBJ1-1; D remains unclear. Per germline, CDR1 LGHNA and CDR2 YSLEER. This CDR3 has 15 residues. Trimming removed 4 bases at V and 0 bases at J, with 12 bases between. The CDR3 sequence is CASSPNRQVNTEAFF. The CDR3 bases are TGCGCCAGCAGCCCGAATCGGCAGGTGAACACTGAAGCTTTCTTT.

This clonotype appeared a few times. The chain has TRBV12-3 or TRBV12-4 and TRBJ2-1, with D perhaps TRBD1 (5 bases). The CDR3 runs to 13 residues. V lost 7 bases and J lost 5, with 12 bases in between. The CDR3 coding sequence is TGTGCCAGCACGCGACAGCTAGACAATGAGCAGTTCTTC. Its protein is CASTRQLDNEQFF.

The table lists this clonotype with a few counts. CDR3 sequence: CASSLDGRQSYEQYF. The CDR3 DNA reads as TGCGCCAGCAGCTTGGACGGTCGCCAGTCCTACGAGCAGTACTTC. The gene calls are TRBV5-1 and TRBJ2-7, with no clear D. Germline V gene lookup returns CDR1 SGHRS and CDR2 YFSETQ. The CDR3 covers 15 residues. Trimming stripped 0 bases from V and 1 base from J, with 11 bases between.

This clonotype was observed a handful of times. The chain links TRBV18 to TRBJ2-3; TRBD1 is a possible D gene (5 bases). The germline V and J ends were trimmed by 3 bases and 2 bases, with 12 bases remaining between them. The length of the CDR3 is 15 residues. CDR1 KGHSH and CDR2 LQKENI come from the germline V gene. The CDR3 loop is CASSPDRLLTDTQYF. The CDR3 DNA reads as TGTGCCAGCTCACCCGACAGACTCCTCACAGATACGCAGTATTTT.

V is TRBV12-3 or TRBV12-4 and J is TRBJ2-1, with 11 bases fitting TRBD2. This CDR3 comprises 16 residues. V was pared by 4 bases and J by 5 bases, with 7 bases of the junction left unmatched. The CDR3 loop is CASSSPPGLADNEQFF. CDR3 nucleotide sequence: TGTGCCAGCAGTTCCCCCCCGGGACTAGCGGACAATGAGCAGTTCTTC.

The gene calls are TRBV10-2 and TRBJ2-3; D is possibly TRBD1 (6 bases). Looked up from germline, CDR1 is WSHSY and CDR2 is SAAADI. V lost 8 bases to trimming and J lost 2 bases, with 14 bases between them. The CDR3 is 14 residues long. The CDR3 reads CASFSDSATDTQYF. DNA of the CDR3: TGCGCCAGCTTCTCGGACAGCGCCACAGATACGCAGTATTTT.

There are a few counts of this clonotype. The genes are TRBV28 and TRBJ2-5; TRBD1 aligns across 9 bases. CDR1 is MDHEN, CDR2 SYDVKM, per germline. The CDR3 runs to 16 residues. V gave up 3 bases and J gave up 2 bases; unmatched junction bases: 7. The DNA for the CDR3 is TGTGCCAGCAGTTTTTTAGGACAGGGGAAACAAGAGACCCAGTACTTC. This codes for CASSFLGQGKQETQYF. Full variable domain (outside the CDR3, taken from reference TRBV28 and TRBJ2-5): DVKVTQSSRYLVKRTGEKVFLECVQDMDHENMFWYRQDPGLGLRLIYFSYDVKMKEKGDIPEGYSVSREKKERFSLILESASTNQTSMYLCASSFLGQGKQETQYFGPGTRLLVL.